Below, one TCR beta chain is given with its context. Antigen: not known. These data originate in a study of pediatric ulcerative colitis. Points from the study as a whole: A couple of patients' blood samples yielded substantially fewer templates. A couple of rectal CDR3 clonotypes occurred in all ulcerative colitis patients.

One to two pinch biopsies were taken from the rectum during colonoscopy. The assay was immunoSEQ multiplex PCR, and TCRdb's table has in-frame clones only and misses some. The data show about 36,000 clones, 55% to 85% seen once. This CDR3 is 14 amino acids long. The trim removed 4 bases at V and 12 bases at J, leaving 10 bases unmatched. Germline V gene data show CDR1 as MNHNY and CDR2 as SVGAGI (reference sequence). The origin of this receptor is a boy aged 5-17 years with moderate ulcerative colitis. Source material: gut tissue. The J gene is TRBJ1-4, the V gene TRBV6-6, with TRBD1 matching 8 bases. The DNA for the CDR3 is TGTGCCAGCAGTTCCCCGGACAGGGCGGAAGAACTGTTTTTT. Translating it yields CASSSPDRAEELFF.